This T cell receptor beta chain appears in the sequencing data of a study of blood T cells in healthy people across ages. A second PCR, run for 7 to 11 cycles, used a sample-barcoded 5' primer plus a J-beta primer mix. TCRdb analysed the 5' RACE reads with MiXCR anew, one entry per CDR3 protein. Of about 1.8 million distinct CDR3 sequences in the sample, about 50% were seen once. V trimming: 8 bases; J trimming: 0 bases; junction bases outside the gene matches: 9. The CDR3 runs to 15 residues. The germline V gene encodes CDR1 SEHNR and CDR2 FQNEAQ (reference sequence). For every donor, a draw yielded around 10 milliliters of peripheral blood.

The chain links TRBV7-9 to TRBJ1-1; 7 nucleotides agree with TRBD1. Sequencing was performed on blood. This receptor was obtained from a middle-aged woman in good health. The CDR3 region is CASDRDQSMNTEAFF. The CDR3 DNA reads as TGTGCCAGCGACAGGGATCAAAGTATGAACACTGAAGCTTTCTTT.